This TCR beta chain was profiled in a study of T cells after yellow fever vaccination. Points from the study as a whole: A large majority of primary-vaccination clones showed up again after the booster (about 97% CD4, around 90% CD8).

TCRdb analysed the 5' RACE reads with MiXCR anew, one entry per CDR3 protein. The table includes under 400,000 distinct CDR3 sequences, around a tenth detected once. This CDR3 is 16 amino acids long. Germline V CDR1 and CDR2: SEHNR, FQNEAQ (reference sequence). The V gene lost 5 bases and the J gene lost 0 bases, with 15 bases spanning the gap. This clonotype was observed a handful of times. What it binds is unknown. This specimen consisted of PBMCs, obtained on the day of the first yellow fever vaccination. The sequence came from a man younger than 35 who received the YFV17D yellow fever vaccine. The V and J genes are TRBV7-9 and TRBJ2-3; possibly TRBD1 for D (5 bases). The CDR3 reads CASSPALGQSTDTQYF. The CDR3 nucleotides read TGTGCCAGCAGCCCCGCACTGGGGCAGAGCACAGATACGCAGTATTTT.